These 13 T cell receptor beta chains were sequenced from one sample in a study of blood T cell repertoires in COVID-19. TCRdb's table, derived via immunoSEQ multiplex PCR, lists solely in-frame clones and lacks some. Seen here are about 92,000 clones, over 75% observed once, and the top ten hold approximately 13%. The sequencing sample was made of peripheral blood. These receptors were taken from a human donor in a cohort sampled during active COVID-19.

About this clone itself: Other DNA sequences within the sample encode an identical CDR3. The J gene is TRBJ2-7, the V gene TRBV6-1, with D possibly TRBD1 on 7 matching bases. Germline CDR1 and CDR2: MNHNS and SASEGT. V lost 1 base, J lost 3 bases, and 13 bases lay in between. This CDR3 is built from 15 residues. The CDR3 loop is CASSEGAGGIYEQYF. For the CDR3, the DNA is TGTGCCAGCAGTGAAGGGGCAGGGGGGATCTACGAGCAGTACTTC.

The CDR3 loop reads CASTLTGKWNEKLFF. DNA for the CDR3: TGTGCCAGCACTCTCACAGGGAAATGGAATGAAAAACTGTTTTTT. The gene calls are TRBV18 and TRBJ1-4, with D tentatively TRBD1 (6 bases). In germline, CDR1 is KGHSH, CDR2 LQKENI. The CDR3 spans 15 residues. V was clipped by 8 bases and J by 5 bases, with 18 bases between them.

The chain uses TRBV5-1 and TRBJ2-3; D may be TRBD2 (6 bases). The CDR3 runs to 14 residues. Trimming took off 4 bases at V and 0 bases at J, with 9 bases between the two ends. Germline V gives CDR1 SGHRS, CDR2 YFSETQ. CDR3 bases: TGCGCCAGCAGCCCAGGGACTAGCACAGATACGCAGTATTTT. Translated: CASSPGTSTDTQYF.

V is TRBV7-2 and J is TRBJ1-2; 7 nucleotides align to TRBD1. The CDR3 sequence is 16 residues long. After removal of 5 bases from V and 4 bases from J, the junction contained 13 bases not matched to a gene. The V gene's germline CDR1 is SGHTA and CDR2 FQGNSA. The CDR3 spells CASSLQGGGAGYGYTF. In nucleotides, the CDR3 is TGTGCCAGCAGCCTCCAAGGAGGGGGCGCGGGCTATGGCTACACCTTC.

The V call is TRBV4-3, the J call TRBJ2-7; D perhaps matches TRBD2 (6 bases). The CDR3 has 16 amino acids. CDR1 is LGHNA and CDR2 is YSLEER in the germline V gene. V was clipped by 1 base and J by 2 bases, with 15 bases between them. The CDR3 loop reads CASSQGWGERPYEQYF. In DNA, the CDR3 is TGCGCCAGCAGCCAAGGTTGGGGGGAGCGGCCCTACGAGCAGTACTTC.

This chain connects TRBV7-8 to TRBJ1-1; D gene uncertain. This CDR3 is 16 amino acids long. Trimming left V 6 bases short and J 1 base short, with 18 bases between. Germline V gene data show CDR1 as SGHVS and CDR2 as FQNEAQ. The CDR3 coding sequence is TGTGCCAGCAGTCGCAGTACGCCTGGGCCGAACACTGAAGCTTTCTTT. It encodes CASSRSTPGPNTEAFF.

V and J are TRBV12-5 and TRBJ1-1; D is ambiguous. From germline, CDR1 is LGHNT and CDR2 FRNRAP. The CDR3 is 14 amino acids. The V end lost 7 bases, the J end lost 1 base, and 13 bases lay between the germline ends. For the CDR3, the DNA is TGTGCTAGTGCCCGGGGAAATGGGAACACTGAAGCTTTCTTT. Amino acids: CASARGNGNTEAFF.

Only one count was recorded for this clone. V and J are TRBV7-9 and TRBJ2-7, with 8 bases aligning to TRBD2. The CDR3 has 16 residues. J gave up 5 bases and V 6 bases, and 15 bases lay outside the gene matches. The germline CDR1 and CDR2 sequences are SEHNR and FQNEAQ (reference sequence). This CDR3 reads CASRSLSGGSRNEQYF. The CDR3 DNA reads TGTGCCAGCAGATCTTTAAGCGGGGGTAGTAGGAACGAGCAGTACTTC.

The count of this clone is one. The J gene is TRBJ1-1, the V gene TRBV27; TRBD1 aligns across 10 bases. This CDR3 spans 17 amino acids. Germline V CDR1 and CDR2: MNHEY, SMNVEV (reference sequence). With V trimmed by 1 base and J by 5 bases, 10 bases remained unmatched. This CDR3 reads CASSLFGTGAKRTEAFF. The CDR3, as DNA: TGTGCCAGCAGTTTATTTGGGACAGGGGCGAAGAGGACTGAAGCTTTCTTT.

Regarding this clone: Germline is not matched at one junction end, which may reflect a read error. V and J are TRBV28 and TRBJ1-1, with TRBD1 matching over 7 bases. Germline lookup yields CDR1 MDHEN and CDR2 SYDVKM. The CDR3 covers 11 residues. This chain's CDR3 is CCRGDRTEAFF. In nucleotides, the CDR3 is TGCTGCAGGGGGGACCGAACTGAAGCTTTCTTT.

This clone occurred once. CDR3 loop: CASSSRTGTASETQYF. The CDR3 nucleotides read TGTGCCAGCAGCTCGAGGACAGGGACGGCTTCGGAGACCCAGTACTTC. V usage is TRBV7-8 and J usage is TRBJ2-5; 8 bases agree with TRBD1. Per the germline V gene, CDR1 is SGHVS and CDR2 is FQNEAQ. V shed 4 bases and J 5 bases; nucleotides not matched to a gene: 12. The CDR3 extends over 16 amino acids.

The chain carries TRBV28 and TRBJ1-2, with 7 positions matching TRBD1. The germline CDR1 and CDR2 sequences are MDHEN and SYDVKM. This CDR3 comprises 15 residues. V lost 6 bases, J lost 6 bases, and 13 bases stayed unmatched. CDR3 in DNA: TGTGCCAGCAGCGACCCAGACCAGGGGGGAGATGGCTACACCTTC. This gives the protein CASSDPDQGGDGYTF.

This chain joins TRBV19 and TRBJ2-1; no reliable D call. V dropped 1 base and J dropped 0 bases, with 4 bases sitting between them. Germline V gene sequence: CDR1 LNHDA, CDR2 SQIVND (reference sequence). CDR3 length: 14 amino acids. In nucleotides, the CDR3 is TGTGCCAGTAGTATAGTGAGCTCCTACAATGAGCAGTTCTTC. As protein: CASSIVSSYNEQFF.